The clone carrying this T cell receptor beta chain turned up a few times. Its cognate antigen is unknown. Next came a second PCR, run for roughly 6 to 11 cycles, which used a sample-barcoded 5' primer along with a J-beta primer mix. TCRdb re-analysed the 5' RACE reads in MiXCR, keeping a single row per CDR3 protein. In the table there are 800,000 to 950,000 distinct CDR3 sequences, roughly 48% of which are singletons. Germline V gene lookup returns CDR1 DFQATT and CDR2 SNEGSKA (reference sequence). The CDR3 contains 17 residues. V was pared by 3 bases and J by 0 bases, with 4 bases of the junction left unmatched. This entry comes from a study of blood T cells in healthy people across ages. The overall study: Roughly one uniquely barcoded beta molecule per two T cells was captured. Findings and limits, study-wide: Diversity estimated from one million T cells was considered an underestimate.

The sequence derives from a man aged 25 to 45 in good health. The source material was blood. V gene TRBV20-1 combines with J gene TRBJ2-4, with 14 bases identical to TRBD2. The DNA of the CDR3 is TGCAGTGCTAGCGGGACTAGCGGGGGTGTAGCCAAAAACATTCAGTACTTC. Protein product: CSASGTSGGVAKNIQYF.